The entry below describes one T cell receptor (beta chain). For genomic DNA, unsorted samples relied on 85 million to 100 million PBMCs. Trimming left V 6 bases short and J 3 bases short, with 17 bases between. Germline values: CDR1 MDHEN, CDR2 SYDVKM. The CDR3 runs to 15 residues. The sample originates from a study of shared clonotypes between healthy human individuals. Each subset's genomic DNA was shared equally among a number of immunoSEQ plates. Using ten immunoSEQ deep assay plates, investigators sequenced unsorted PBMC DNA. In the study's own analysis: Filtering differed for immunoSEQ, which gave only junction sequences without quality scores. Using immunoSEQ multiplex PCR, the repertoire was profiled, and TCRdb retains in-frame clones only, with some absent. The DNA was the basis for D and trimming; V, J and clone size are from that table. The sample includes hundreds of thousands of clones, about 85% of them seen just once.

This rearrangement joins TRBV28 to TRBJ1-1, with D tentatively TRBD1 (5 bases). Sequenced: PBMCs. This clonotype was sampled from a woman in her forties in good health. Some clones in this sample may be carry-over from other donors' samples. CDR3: CASRPPEGWDTEAFF. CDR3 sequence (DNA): TGTGCCAGCAGGCCACCCGAGGGGTGGGACACTGAAGCTTTCTTT.